This T cell receptor beta chain was captured in a study of blood T cells in healthy people across ages (dated by TCRdb to the mid-2010s). The study in broad terms: Template switching captured roughly one uniquely barcoded TCR beta cDNA molecule per two T cells in model experiments. Four age groups were formed from the donors: young (average 16 years), middle-aged (approximately 40), aged (roughly 56) and long-lived (less than 85). Two additional independent replicas of 1 million unique cDNA reads from the same blood draw were analyzed for two donors (one aged 18 to 29 and one aged 80 or older). Donors of different ages were randomly distributed across sequencing lanes to avoid experimental bias. The study measured age-related changes in TCR beta repertoire diversity using deep sequencing normalized with unique cDNA molecular identifiers. Study-wide findings and limitations: Observed TCR beta diversity correlated strongly with the percentage of naive T cells measured by flow cytometry. Because profiling used bulk unsorted PBMCs, naive and antigen-experienced compartments could not be compared conclusively. Donor CMV infection status was unknown, potentially confounding age-related changes in expanded clonotypes. Estimates of total diversity based on one million sequenced T cells were considered lower bounds and underestimates. As age increased, observed TCR beta diversity per million T cells dropped in a roughly linear way, and a significant reduction was already evident by age 40. Compared with the aged group, more naive CD4+ T cells, fewer expanded clones and increased TCR diversity were shown by the long-lived group, suggesting age selection.

This clonotype was picked up a small number of times. It lacks a known antigen. One base away there is no much larger clone; base qualities are not given. Library generation was performed with 5' RACE. Instrument on record: Illumina HiSeq 2500. A second roughly 6 to 12 cycle PCR used a sample-barcoded 5' primer and a J-beta primer mix. A template-switch 5' adaptor carrying 12 random nucleotides introduced a unique molecular identifier onto each TCR beta cDNA molecule. At least 3 million CDR3-containing paired-end reads were obtained from each sample. The Mint cDNA synthesis kit, primed by a TRBC-specific oligonucleotide, was used to synthesize first-strand cDNA from all RNA. Following uracil-DNA glycosylase treatment, all cDNA underwent a first 18-cycle PCR with the universal primers M1SS and BC2_uni_R. From the authors' description of their analysis: For normalization, 1 million high-quality reads, each with a distinct molecular identifier, were randomly selected from each sample. Instead of being binned into consensus sequences, reads that shared molecular identifiers were thrown out. MiTCR, with a Q25 quality threshold and the strictest error-elimination algorithm, was used for CDR3 identification, clonotype clustering and error correction. A nonparametric unseen species model with Euler transformation was used to estimate a lower bound on total TCR beta diversity. TCRdb trimmed the raw reads at Q25, called clones with MiXCR and kept productive beta chains. Every entry covers one CDR3 protein and lists the most common genes and DNA from its rows. The V and J calls were determined by TCRdb, not by the authors. Across this sample there are some 1,500,000 distinct CDR3 sequences, with roughly two fifths seen only once. The leading ten clones occupy about 4% of the sample.

There are 14 amino acids in the CDR3, from cysteine to phenylalanine inclusive. Only the CDR3 DNA stays, 42 bases, in frame from base 1. V is cut by 8 bases and J by 5 bases, and the space between the germline ends is 16 bases. The germline V gene supplies CDR1 SNHLY and CDR2 FYNNEI. The approximately 40 donors, aged 6 to 90 years, were systemically healthy Caucasian individuals from Russia. About 10 milliliters of peripheral blood were drawn from each donor into EDTA-treated Vacutainer tubes. Ficoll-Paque density-gradient centrifugation was used to isolate PBMCs, with at least 6.5 million obtained per sample. Trizol reagent was used to extract total RNA from PBMCs, with at least 5.5 micrograms per sample. For every donor, an aliquot of PBMCs went through flow cytometry to measure the percentages of naive CD45RAhigh/CD27high T cells.

Specimen: blood. The TCR was taken from a woman between 18 and 29 years old in good health. Rearrangement joined TRBV2 to TRBJ1-5; the best D guess is TRBD1, with 5 bases matching. In nucleotides, the sequence is TGTGCCAGCCACGGGGGGGAGAGGGATCAGCCCCAGCATTTT. It codes for CASHGGERDQPQHF.